Included here is one T cell receptor beta chain sequence, with context. The source of the sample is a study of PD-1 blockade in classical Hodgkin lymphoma. Only in-frame clones appear in the TCRdb table, and some are missing; sequencing was by immunoSEQ multiplex PCR. Of around 31,000 clones in the sample, approximately 88% were seen once. The time point was: newly diagnosed, previously untreated cHL patient sample. Negative magnetic selection isolated CD4+ T cells from thawed PBMCs. This CDR3 contains 17 residues. Germline CDR1 reads WSHSY; CDR2 reads SAAADI. With 5 bases removed from V and 4 bases from J, the gap between germline ends came to 21 bases.

The material sequenced was CD4+ T cells from blood. The source is a human donor with classical Hodgkin lymphoma. The chain carries TRBV10-2 and TRBJ2-1; tentatively, D is TRBD1 or TRBD2 (5 bases each). CDR3 residues: CASSRSRGANIYNEQFF. DNA for the CDR3: TGCGCCAGCAGTAGGTCTAGAGGGGCAAATATATACAATGAGCAGTTCTTC.